The T cell receptor (beta chain) under discussion was sequenced for a study of high-grade serous ovarian cancer treatment subgroups. The wider study: Samples averaged 14,192 reads and about 7,100 unique TCR beta rearrangements.

On this clone itself: Antigen: not known.

Sequenced by immunoSEQ multiplex PCR; TCRdb stores in-frame clones only, minus some. The table lists 8,500 to 10,000 clones, more than 85% of them singletons. The V and J ends lost 6 bases and 5 bases respectively, with 19 bases between them. Germline CDR1 is MDHEN and CDR2 is SYDVKM. This CDR3 comprises 15 residues. Study-level points and caveats: Same-patient tumor repertoires overlapped at about 0.1 to 0.8; different patients barely overlapped.

The tumor samples were collected prior to definitive surgery or chemotherapy. Sequencing was done on a sample of tumor tissue. The chain links TRBV28 to TRBJ1-2, with unresolved D. This receptor was identified in a human donor with high-grade serous ovarian cancer. CDR3: CASSPGQDFWYGYTF. The CDR3, as DNA: TGTGCCAGCAGCCCCGGGCAGGATTTTTGGTATGGCTACACCTTC.